Below are 30 T cell receptor beta chains sequenced from a single sample in a study of beta chain features in type 1 diabetes. All of the isolated RNA was reverse transcribed, so expressed TCRB transcripts were sequenced. TCRdb's copy holds only in-frame clones and misses some; the assay was immunoSEQ multiplex PCR. The sample lists some 150,000 clones, approximately 12% occurring once. The sample was central memory CD4+ T cells from blood. Every receptor here comes from a young man in good health.

This clone was observed a handful of times. The chain carries TRBV2 and TRBJ2-7, with unresolved D. Germline CDR1 is SNHLY and CDR2 is FYNNEI. The CDR3 extends over 11 amino acids. Trimming left V 5 bases short and J 5 bases short, with 7 bases between. CDR3 DNA: TGTGCCAGCAGTACGACTGACGAGCAGTACTTC. It yields the protein CASSTTDEQYF.

This clone was found a few times. The chain couples TRBV9 to TRBJ1-1, with a weak D call TRBD1 (5 bases). V was pared by 0 bases and J by 7 bases, with 13 bases between. Germline assignment: CDR1 SGDLS and CDR2 YYNGEE. The CDR3 is made up of 14 amino acids. CDR3 nucleotides: TGTGCCAGCAGCGTAGCTACGAAGGGGTATGAAGCTTTCTTT. This codes for CASSVATKGYEAFF.

In this sample, this clone turned up a few times. The chain is built from TRBV7-9 and TRBJ1-1, with D uncertain. V was clipped by 5 bases and J by 0 bases, with 7 bases between them. From germline, CDR1 is SEHNR and CDR2 FQNEAQ (reference sequence). The CDR3 spans 13 residues. DNA of the CDR3: TGTGCCAGCAGCCAGAATTTGAACACTGAAGCTTTCTTT. This gives the protein CASSQNLNTEAFF.

This clone was detected a few times. This chain links TRBV7-6 with TRBJ2-1; 7 nucleotides line up with TRBD1. From germline, CDR1 is SGHVS and CDR2 FNYEAQ. The CDR3 runs 15 residues. V shed 5 bases, J shed 0 bases, and the junction held 4 bases outside the gene matches. This chain's CDR3 is CASSLDRSSYNEQFF. CDR3 DNA: TGTGCCAGCAGCCTGGACAGGAGCTCCTACAATGAGCAGTTCTTC.

This clone was observed a few times. The chain carries TRBV15 and TRBJ2-1, with TRBD2 identical over 7 bases. V lost 5 bases, J lost 4 bases, and 8 bases stayed unmatched. The CDR3 runs to 15 residues. Germline V lookup: CDR1 LNHNV, CDR2 YYDKDF (reference sequence). The CDR3 bases are TGTGCCACCAGCCTTGGACTAGGGGCTTACAATGAGCAGTTCTTC. This sequence encodes CATSLGLGAYNEQFF. The entire variable domain, with the rest obtained from reference TRBV15 and TRBJ2-1, is as follows: DAMVIQNPRYQVTQFGKPVTLSCSQTLNHNVMYWYQQKSSQAPKLLFHYYDKDFNNEADTPDNFQSRRPNTSFCFLDIRSPGLGDTAMYLCATSLGLGAYNEQFFGPGTRLTVL.

This clone has only a few counts. J is TRBJ2-7 and V is TRBV25-1, with 8 bases identical to TRBD1. The V and J ends lost 3 bases and 4 bases, in that order; junction bases with no gene match: 11. The V gene's germline CDR1 is MGHDK and CDR2 SYGVNS. The CDR3 consists of 16 residues. CDR3 DNA sequence: TGTGCCAGCAGTGACTCCGGGACAGGATTTTCTTACGAGCAGTACTTC. Residues: CASSDSGTGFSYEQYF.

The V and J genes are TRBV5-1 and TRBJ2-5; 7 positions match TRBD1. Germline loops: CDR1 SGHRS, CDR2 YFSETQ. The trim removed 4 bases at V and 5 bases at J, leaving 2 bases unmatched. The CDR3 consists of 12 residues. CDR3 bases: TGCGCCAGCAGCACGGACAGGGAGACCCAGTACTTC. Protein sequence: CASSTDRETQYF.

This clone has more than one count but fewer than ten. The rearrangement uses TRBV6-6 and TRBJ2-7, with 11 bases fitting TRBD2. Germline V gene sequence: CDR1 MNHNY, CDR2 SVGAGI (reference sequence). Trimming at V came to 2 bases and at J to 3 bases, leaving 3 bases not matched to a gene. The CDR3 length is 15 residues. The CDR3: CASSYVTSGVYEQYF. In nucleotides, the CDR3 is TGTGCCAGCAGTTACGTGACTAGCGGGGTCTACGAGCAGTACTTC.

The CDR3 DNA follows: TGTGCCAGCAGCTCCCGCGGGTACGACTACGAGCAGTACTTC. Protein product: CASSSRGYDYEQYF. This chain joins TRBV11-2 and TRBJ2-7, with TRBD2 as a possible D gene (5 bases). CDR3 length: 14 residues. Trimming took off 4 bases at V and 3 bases at J, with 13 bases between the two ends. Germline CDR1 reads SGHAT; CDR2 reads FQNNGV.

This chain uses TRBV2 with TRBJ2-1, with 13 nucleotides matching TRBD2. Germline V lookup: CDR1 SNHLY, CDR2 FYNNEI. The CDR3 runs to 17 residues. The junction had 7 bases not matched to a gene; V was cut back by 8 bases and J by 0 bases. CDR3 in amino acids: CASRGLAGMSSYNEQFF. The CDR3, as DNA: TGTGCCAGCCGGGGACTAGCGGGGATGAGCTCCTACAATGAGCAGTTCTTC.

The chain joins TRBV5-1 to TRBJ2-3; D unclear. V was trimmed by 4 bases and J by 5 bases, leaving 17 bases between them. The germline V gene encodes CDR1 SGHRS and CDR2 YFSETQ. This CDR3 comprises 15 residues. For the CDR3, the DNA is TGCGCCAGCAGCCTACAGCCCTCCAAGGGAGATACGCAGTATTTT. Protein product: CASSLQPSKGDTQYF.

In its sample, this clone is medium-sized. Different DNA sequences within this sample yield the same CDR3. V usage is TRBV30 and J usage is TRBJ2-2; 8 nucleotides agree with TRBD1. The CDR3 runs to 15 residues. Losses at the gene ends were 3 bases for V and 4 bases for J; bases not matched to a gene: 7. Germline V gives CDR1 GTSNPN, CDR2 SVGIG (reference sequence). This CDR3 reads CAWSPSGQGTGELFF. The CDR3 nucleotides are TGTGCCTGGAGCCCTTCCGGACAGGGCACCGGGGAGCTGTTTTTT.

The table lists this clone with a few counts. V gene TRBV9 combines with J gene TRBJ2-4; 14 positions agree with TRBD2. Germline assignment: CDR1 SGDLS and CDR2 YYNGEE. The V gene end was trimmed by 4 bases and the J gene end by 5 bases; junction bases not matched to a gene: 2. The CDR3 totals 15 residues. CDR3 bases: TGTGCCAGCAGCAAGGGACTAGCGGGGGAAAACATTCAGTACTTC. Translation gives CASSKGLAGENIQYF.

The chain uses TRBV7-2 and TRBJ2-3; D is perhaps TRBD1 or TRBD2 (5 bases each). V was shortened by 3 bases and J by 6 bases, with 16 bases between the two germline ends. Germline assignment: CDR1 SGHTA and CDR2 FQGNSA. The CDR3 is made up of 15 amino acids. The CDR3 protein is CASSFIPRGADTQYF. The DNA of the CDR3 is TGTGCCAGCAGCTTCATACCTAGAGGGGCTGATACGCAGTATTTT.

This clone was counted between two and nine times. The rearrangement links TRBV2 to TRBJ2-1, with 8 nucleotides matching TRBD2. The V and J ends lost 6 bases and 6 bases, in that order; junction bases with no gene match: 10. Germline-derived CDR1 and CDR2 are SNHLY and FYNNEI. This CDR3 comprises 15 residues. The CDR3 coding sequence is TGTGCCAGCAGGGGATTGGGTAGCGGGGTCAATGAGCAGTTCTTC. Translating it yields CASRGLGSGVNEQFF.

This clone was counted between two and nine times. The rearrangement links TRBV7-6 to TRBJ2-5; the D is unclear. Per the germline V gene, CDR1 is SGHVS and CDR2 is FNYEAQ. V lost 5 bases and J lost 4, with 8 bases in between. This CDR3 has 12 amino acids. CDR3 region: CASSVEVETQYF. In DNA, the CDR3 is TGTGCCAGCAGCGTTGAGGTAGAGACCCAGTACTTC.

This clone was seen a handful of times. The rearrangement links TRBV7-9 to TRBJ2-5, with D maybe TRBD1 (5 bases). Germline V gene data show CDR1 as SEHNR and CDR2 as FQNEAQ (reference sequence). This CDR3 is built from 13 residues. V lost 4 bases and J 11 bases, leaving 17 bases between the germline ends. This CDR3 reads CASSSGRKGAQYF. In DNA form, the CDR3 reads TGTGCCAGCAGCTCCGGCCGTAAAGGGGCTCAGTACTTC.

This rearrangement joins TRBV7-9 to TRBJ2-1; tentative D call: TRBD2 (6 bases). The V gene's germline CDR1 is SEHNR and CDR2 FQNEAQ (reference sequence). Trimming took 11 bases from V and 9 from J, leaving 14 bases between them. The CDR3 has 11 amino acids. Here the CDR3 reads CAGAREGEQFF. For the CDR3, the DNA is TGTGCCGGGGCGCGGGAAGGTGAGCAGTTCTTC.

This clone was observed a few times. This chain uses TRBV29-1 with TRBJ1-4; D ambiguous. Deletions cut 4 bases from V and 0 bases from J, with 6 bases between. In germline, CDR1 is SQVTM, CDR2 ANQGSEA. The CDR3 is 13 amino acids. Here the CDR3 DNA reads TGCAGCGTTGCGCACGCAACTAATGAAAAACTGTTTTTT. It is translated as CSVAHATNEKLFF. Variable domain in full (rest from reference TRBV29-1 and TRBJ1-4): SAVISQKPSRDICQRGTSLTIQCQVDSQVTMMFWYRQQPGQSLTLIATANQGSEATYESGFVIDKFPISRPNLTFSTLTVSNMSPEDSSIYLCSVAHATNEKLFFGSGTQLSVL.

This chain links TRBV6-5 with TRBJ2-3; 8 nucleotides match TRBD2. The length of the CDR3 is 15 residues. In germline, CDR1 is MNHEY, CDR2 SVGAGI. V lost 3 bases to trimming and J lost 6 bases; unmatched junction nucleotides: 8. The CDR3 bases are TGTGCCAGCAGTTATGGACTAGCAAGGTCGGATACGCAGTATTTT. It is translated as CASSYGLARSDTQYF.

The J gene is TRBJ1-1, the V gene TRBV29-1, with 9 bases identical to TRBD1. The CDR3 length is 15 residues. Germline V CDR1 and CDR2: SQVTM, ANQGSEA. Germline trimming cut 0 bases from V and 1 base from J; bases unmatched to any gene: 3. CDR3: CSVEEGTGWNTEAFF. In DNA, the CDR3 is TGCAGCGTTGAAGAGGGGACAGGGTGGAACACTGAAGCTTTCTTT.

This clone was observed a handful of times. This chain connects TRBV2 to TRBJ1-6; 7 bases agree with TRBD1. The V segment lost 4 bases and the J segment 6 bases; nucleotides outside the gene matches: 6. The CDR3 spans 15 residues. Germline V gene lookup returns CDR1 SNHLY and CDR2 FYNNEI. The CDR3 DNA reads TGTGCCAGCAGTGTCGGACAGGAGGCTAATTCACCCCTCCACTTT. It translates to CASSVGQEANSPLHF.

Many counts were recorded for this clone. Other DNA sequences of this sample code for an identical CDR3. The rearrangement links TRBV2 to TRBJ2-5, with D uncertain. There are 11 residues in the CDR3. Germline V lookup: CDR1 SNHLY, CDR2 FYNNEI. Trimming took off 7 bases at V and 3 bases at J, with 6 bases between the two ends. For the CDR3, the DNA is TGTGCCAGCACCTTGAAAGAGACCCAGTACTTC. It encodes CASTLKETQYF.

This clone was observed a few times. The chain has TRBV9 and TRBJ2-7; no clear D gene. V was clipped by 4 bases and J by 6 bases, with 14 bases between them. Germline V lookup: CDR1 SGDLS, CDR2 YYNGEE. The CDR3 consists of 13 residues. CDR3 bases: TGTGCCAGCAGCCCCGACCCGGTGGGCGAGCAGTACTTC. It translates to CASSPDPVGEQYF.

A few counts support this clone. Here the CDR3 reads CASSGQGRNQPQHF. CDR3 nucleotide sequence: TGTGCCAGTAGTGGACAGGGTCGGAATCAGCCCCAGCATTTT. The V call is TRBV19, the J call TRBJ1-5; 8 bases line up with TRBD1. This CDR3 is 14 amino acids long. V gave up 5 bases and J gave up 4 bases; unmatched junction bases: 4. Germline CDR1 LNHDA, CDR2 SQIVND (reference sequence).

This clone was seen many times. The V and J genes are TRBV25-1 and TRBJ2-7, with 7 bases identical to TRBD2. With V trimmed by 3 bases and J by 4 bases, 9 bases remained unmatched. Germline-derived CDR1 and CDR2 are MGHDK and SYGVNS. CDR3 length equals 15 residues. CDR3 residues: CASSDQKAGRYEQYF. The CDR3 DNA sequence: TGTGCCAGCAGTGATCAAAAAGCGGGAAGGTACGAGCAGTACTTC.

This clone was counted a single time. V and J are TRBV28 and TRBJ1-1, with D perhaps matching TRBD1 (5 bases). The CDR3 consists of 13 residues. V lost 7 bases and J 4 bases, leaving 13 bases between the germline ends. The germline gives CDR1 MDHEN, CDR2 SYDVKM. CDR3 coding DNA: TGTGCCAGCATCCGCCCGGGGGGCACTGAAGCTTTCTTT. Residues: CASIRPGGTEAFF.

This clone was observed at least ten times. The genes are TRBV18 and TRBJ2-1, with 8 bases lining up with TRBD2. In germline, CDR1 is KGHSH, CDR2 LQKENI. This CDR3 has 15 residues. V was clipped by 0 bases and J by 6 bases; unmatched bases: 4. DNA of the CDR3: TGTGCCAGCTCACCACCGATAGCGGGAATCAATGAGCAGTTCTTC. Amino acid sequence: CASSPPIAGINEQFF.

The table lists this clone with a few counts. The genes are TRBV4-2 and TRBJ1-5; D not certain. The CDR3 runs 14 residues. Germline CDR1 LGHNA, CDR2 YNFKEQ. Trimming removed 5 bases at V and 2 bases at J, with 10 bases between. CDR3 DNA: TGTGCCAGCAGCTTGGATGGGGGCAATCAGCCCCAGCATTTT. Protein product: CASSLDGGNQPQHF.

The gene calls are TRBV5-1 and TRBJ1-2, with D tentatively TRBD1 (6 bases). The V gene lost 4 bases and the J gene lost 4 bases, with 14 bases spanning the gap. This CDR3 has 14 amino acids. In germline, CDR1 is SGHRS, CDR2 YFSETQ. The CDR3 DNA follows: TGCGCCAGCAGCCCATGGACAGAAGGCTATGGCTACACCTTC. Its protein is CASSPWTEGYGYTF.